This TCR beta chain was sequenced during a study of spatial heterogeneity in lung cancer. The time point is: blood at routine non-recurrence follow-up after resection. The study sequenced unsorted whole RNA from tumor, nontumor lung or frozen PBMC. CDR1 is LGHDT, CDR2 YNNKEL, per germline (reference sequence). This CDR3 region has 12 residues. V gave up 4 bases and J gave up 5 bases, with 8 bases separating them. TCRdb re-derived calls from the 5' RACE reads in MiXCR, one entry per CDR3 protein. This table holds around 41,000 distinct CDR3 sequences, approximately 22% found once. J is TRBJ1-2 and V is TRBV3-1; D uncertain. The specimen was PBMCs, collected at follow-up. This sequence originates from a female donor with early-stage non-small cell lung cancer. CDR3 DNA: TGTGCCAGCAGCCCCAGCGGATATGGCTACACCTTC. This translates into CASSPSGYGYTF.